A single T cell receptor (beta chain) is shown here with its context. This CDR3 is built from 17 residues. The V end was cut by 0 bases, the J end by 6 bases, with 20 bases between. CDR1 is MGHRA, CDR2 YSYEKL, per germline. Each recovered donor of Cohort 3 presented with two negative PCRs, clearance, or symptom resolution. TCRdb keeps only in-frame clones here, not all; method: immunoSEQ multiplex PCR. Here the sample spans approximately 200,000 clones, 85% being singletons. This specimen belongs to a study of blood T cell repertoires in COVID-19. The sample was PBMCs or T cells enriched from blood (not recorded which). This chain connects TRBV4-1 to TRBJ2-5; tentatively, D is TRBD1 (6 bases). The TCR comes from a man aged 35 to 55 who had recovered from COVID-19. The CDR3, as DNA: TGCGCCAGCAGCCAAGATTCGACAGGAAGGGCTGGGAAGACCCAGTACTTC. Encoded protein: CASSQDSTGRAGKTQYF.